Given below is one TCR beta chain in context. This clone has only one observation. Which antigen it targets is not known. A junction boundary mismatches the germline segment, possibly from a read error. The same CDR3 is also encoded by other DNA sequences in this sample. From a lookup of the germline V gene, CDR1 and CDR2 are SGHRS and YFSETQ. There are 15 amino acids in the CDR3, from cysteine to phenylalanine inclusive. The retained sequence is limited to the CDR3, 45 bases, with the frame set at the first base. The data were obtained in a study of blood T cell repertoires in COVID-19 (dated by TCRdb to 2020 to 2021). Describing the broader study: The collaborator samples originated in the United States, Italy and Spain and spanned the acute and convalescent phases of COVID-19. The material from the prospective study consisted of cDNA or gDNA derived from T cells, B-cell-depleted T cells, or PBMCs. The dataset comprised deeply sampled blood TCRbeta repertoires from subjects exposed to, actively infected with, or recovered from COVID-19. The repertoires were released in a freely available public database intended as a resource for research on the immune response to SARS-CoV-2. Samples were obtained from the ongoing ImmuneRACE study (first 160 participants) and from over a thousand subjects provided by 6 global collaborators. The sample metadata nearly always contained a de-identified subject ID, COVID-19 status, age in years and sex. HLA class I and class II types, where available, came from metadata supplied by the sample provider rather than from assay-based typing.

Whole blood was collected in K2EDTA tubes by collaborating institutions according to the institutions' own protocols. Collaborator samples were shipped for TCRbeta analysis as frozen whole blood, isolated PBMCs, or DNA extracted from either sample type. The immunoSEQ Assay, a bias-controlled multiplex PCR, was used to amplify TCRbeta CDR3 regions from genomic DNA. In the source study's methods: Nucleated cell counts per sample were estimated from amplification of reference gene primers within the assay. To quantify the absolute abundance of each unique TCRbeta CDR3 rearrangement, sequence reads were collapsed and filtered. For each sample, productive Simpson clonality was calculated by taking the square root of Simpson's diversity index across productive rearrangements. Not all clones reach the TCRdb copy of this immuneACCESS table, which keeps in-frame sequences only. Checked studies attribute under half of the gap to unresolved V genes and leave the rest unexplained. V and J calls and clone size are those listed in that table; D and trimming were worked out from the DNA. The sample table holds about 81,000 clones, of which roughly 82% were seen once. The leading ten clones occupy approximately 7% of the sample.

Study-wide findings and limitations: How much clinical and demographic metadata was included differed by source and by participant, and the metadata was provided uncurated.

The TCR was taken from a human donor in a cohort sampled during active COVID-19. Source material: peripheral blood. The chain is encoded by TRBV5-1 joined to TRBJ2-7; 10 bases in the junction line up with TRBD1. For the CDR3, the sequence is CASSSGQGTSYEQYF. The bases are TGCGCCAGCAGCTCGGGACAGGGGACCTCCTACGAGCAGTACTTT.